This is a list of T cell receptor beta chains from one sample in a study of blood T cell repertoires in COVID-19. Clones were read by immunoSEQ multiplex PCR, and TCRdb kept only the in-frame ones, dropping some. The table lists around 100,000 clones, 85% to 90% of them singletons. Sample: peripheral blood. Every receptor here comes from a woman of 80 years or more with acute or convalescent COVID-19. Each CDR3 is given with its conserved first and last residue. Fields, in order: J gene, clone size, V gene, D gene, CDR3 DNA, CDR3 protein. D genes are given only for firm matches. Size is stated for part of the rows, as once, few or many counts, or as a class when the clone is expanded.

>TRBJ1-6|-|TRBV19|TRBD1
TGTGCCACCTCCCCCGGGACAGGGACCTTACCCCTCCACTTT
CATSPGTGTLPLHF
>TRBJ1-2|-|TRBV12-2|-
TGTGCAAGTCGCTTAACCCACAGGGATCACTATGGCTACACCTTC
CASRLTHRDHYGYTF
>TRBJ1-1|-|TRBV6-5|TRBD1
TGTGCCAGCGACAGGGGTACTGAAGCTTTCTTT
CASDRGTEAFF
>TRBJ1-1|-|TRBV3-1/TRBV3-2|-
TGTGCCAGCAGCCACCGCCCCCGGTGGGCGAACACTGAAGCTTTCTTT
CASSHRPRWANTEAFF
>TRBJ1-5|-|TRBV25-1|-
TGTGCCAGCAGTGATGGTGCGCAGCCCCAGCATTTT
CASSDGAQPQHF
>TRBJ1-5|-|TRBV19|TRBD1
TGTGCCAGTAGTACGACAGGGTTAAGTAATCAGCCCCAGCATTTT
CASSTTGLSNQPQHF
>TRBJ2-3|-|TRBV2|TRBD2
TGTGCCAGCAGCCTACGGGGGGGCGGCACAGATACGCAGTATTTT
CASSLRGGGTDTQYF
>TRBJ1-1|-|TRBV12-3/TRBV12-4|-
TGTGCCAGCAGTTTGGGCCGGCGCACTGAAGCTTTCTTT
CASSLGRRTEAFF
>TRBJ2-3|-|TRBV5-4|-
TGTGCCAGCTCCCCTCCCGGGAGCCCAGGGGAGGGGCCGCAGTATTTT
CASSPPGSPGEGPQYF
>TRBJ1-5|-|TRBV30|TRBD1
TGTGCCTGTGACAGGGACGGTCAGCCCCAGCATTTT
CACDRDGQPQHF
>TRBJ2-1|once|TRBV6-2/TRBV6-3|-
TGTGCCAGCAGTTACATCGGGAATGAGCAGTTCTTC
CASSYIGNEQFF
>TRBJ1-6|once|TRBV2|TRBD1
TGTGCCAGCAGTGGCCGGGACAGTAGTCGGCAAACACCCCTCCACTTT
CASSGRDSSRQTPLHF
>TRBJ2-1|-|TRBV24-1|TRBD2
TGTGCCACCAGTGACCCCCGGGGGGGCCCAGGGAATGAGCAGTTCTTC
CATSDPRGGPGNEQFF
>TRBJ2-5|once|TRBV30|TRBD2
TGTGCCTGGAGTGTAACGCGGGGGGGCCAAGAGACCCAGTACTTC
CAWSVTRGGQETQYF
>TRBJ1-6|-|TRBV27|TRBD1
TGTGCCAGCAGTTATGGACAGGGGTTTAATTCACCCCTCCACTTT
CASSYGQGFNSPLHF
>TRBJ1-5|-|TRBV19|-
TGTGCCAGTAGTGTCGACAGTAGCAATCAGCCCCAGCATTTT
CASSVDSSNQPQHF
>TRBJ1-2|-|TRBV27|-
TGTGCCAGCAGTTTATATGGCAGGGGCGCCGGTTGGGCCTATGGCTACACCTTC
CASSLYGRGAGWAYGYTF
>TRBJ1-6|-|TRBV6-5|-
TGTGCCAGCAGCCTCCGAGAGTATAATTCACCCCTCCACTTT
CASSLREYNSPLHF
>TRBJ1-5|-|TRBV28|-
TGTGCCAGCAGTTTTCGGGGAAGAGGCAATCAGCCCCAGCATTTT
CASSFRGRGNQPQHF
>TRBJ2-2|-|TRBV7-9|-
TGTGCCAGCAATCCTTGGACAGCTAACACCGGGGAGCTGTTTTTT
CASNPWTANTGELFF
>TRBJ1-1|-|TRBV19|TRBD1
TGTGCCAGTAGTCCACATTTAGGGGGCGTGGGGAGTAACACTGAAGCTTTCTTT
CASSPHLGGVGSNTEAFF
>TRBJ2-7|-|TRBV18|TRBD1
TGTGCCAGCTCACACGGACAGGGGACCTACGAGCAGTACTTC
CASSHGQGTYEQYF
>TRBJ1-1|-|TRBV6-1|-
TGTGCCAGCAGTGAGCCTGGTCACGGTGAAGCTTTCTTT
CASSEPGHGEAFF
>TRBJ2-3|-|TRBV28|-
TGTGCCAGCAGTTTTTCCCAACAGGATACGCAGTATTTT
CASSFSQQDTQYF
>TRBJ1-2|-|TRBV2|TRBD1
TGTGCCAGCAGTCCCGAGACAGGGGGAGGTGGCTACACCTTC
CASSPETGGGGYTF
>TRBJ1-6|-|TRBV11-3|-
TGTGCCAGCAGCTTAGGCGCAAATTCACCCCTCCACTTT
CASSLGANSPLHF
>TRBJ1-6|-|TRBV30|-
TGTGCCTATAGGGAGGGGTATTCCTATAATTCACCCCTCCACTTT
CAYREGYSYNSPLHF
>TRBJ1-1|-|TRBV5-4|-
TGTGCCAGCAGCTTACTTAAGAACACTGAAGCTTTCTTT
CASSLLKNTEAFF
>TRBJ1-5|-|TRBV19|-
TGTGCCAGTAGTATAGGACAGACCAATCAGCCCCAGCATTTT
CASSIGQTNQPQHF
>TRBJ2-7|-|TRBV29-1|TRBD2
TGCAGCGCTGGGACTAGCGGATCTTACGAGCAGTACTTC
CSAGTSGSYEQYF
>TRBJ2-7|-|TRBV7-8|TRBD1
TGTGCCAGCAGCGCGGGACAGGGTTACTTCTCCTACGAGCAGTACTTC
CASSAGQGYFSYEQYF
>TRBJ2-3|once|TRBV3-1/TRBV3-2|TRBD2
TGTGCCAGCAGCCGAGCGGGGGGGCTGACAGATACGCAGTATTTT
CASSRAGGLTDTQYF
>TRBJ2-5|-|TRBV7-7|TRBD1
TGTGCCAGCAGTTCCACAGGGGAGTCAGAGACCCAGTACTTC
CASSSTGESETQYF
>TRBJ1-1|-|TRBV6-5|-
TGTGCCAGCAGACCTCCAGGGTCTGAAGCTTTCTTT
CASRPPGSEAFF
>TRBJ1-5|few|TRBV2|-
TGTGCCAGCAGTGATGGGGCCATTCGCAATCAGCCCCAGCATTTT
CASSDGAIRNQPQHF
>TRBJ2-1|-|TRBV10-3|TRBD2
TGTGCCATCAGGGGTAGCGGGGGCCCGACGGGTTACAATGAGCAGTTCTTC
CAIRGSGGPTGYNEQFF
>TRBJ2-1|-|TRBV6-5|TRBD1
TGTGCCAGCAGCGAGACAGGGAATGAGCAGTTCTTC
CASSETGNEQFF
>TRBJ1-1|-|TRBV19|-
TGTGCCAGTAGTACCACACAGGGCCCCTTGAACACTGAAGCTTTCTTT
CASSTTQGPLNTEAFF
>TRBJ2-3|-|TRBV5-5|-
TGTGCCAGCAGCTTGCTCCGGGGGAGCACAGATACGCAGTATTTT
CASSLLRGSTDTQYF
>TRBJ2-7|-|TRBV28|TRBD2
TGTGCCAGCAGTTTTCGGGGGGGGTCCTACGAGCAGTACTTC
CASSFRGGSYEQYF
>TRBJ1-1|-|TRBV3-1/TRBV3-2|TRBD1
TGTGCCAGCAGCCAAGTTCGACAGGGGCCGAACACTGAAGCTTTCTTT
CASSQVRQGPNTEAFF
>TRBJ2-1|-|TRBV18|TRBD1
TGTGCCAGCTCACCGCCGGGACAGGGGAACAATGAGCAGTTCTTC
CASSPPGQGNNEQFF
>TRBJ2-7|-|TRBV28|TRBD1
TGTGCCAGCAGCCAACAGGGGGCGCAATCCTACGAGCAGTACTTC
CASSQQGAQSYEQYF
>TRBJ2-5|-|TRBV25-1|TRBD1
TGTGCCAGCAGTGCCGGGACAGGCCGGGAGACCCAGTACTTC
CASSAGTGRETQYF
>TRBJ1-3|-|TRBV7-6|-
TGTGCCAGCAGCGCCGCCCAGGGTTTTGGAAACACCATATATTTT
CASSAAQGFGNTIYF
>TRBJ2-7|once|TRBV28|TRBD1
TGTGCCAGCAGGCGAGGGACAGGGGGGTCCTACGAGCAGTACTTC
CASRRGTGGSYEQYF
>TRBJ2-1|-|TRBV10-1|TRBD1
TGCGCCAGCAGTGATAGACAGGGGTTGGATGAGCAGTTCTTC
CASSDRQGLDEQFF
>TRBJ1-2|-|TRBV4-3|-
TGCGCCAGCAGCCAAGCGGCGGGAGCCCGAAACTATGGCTACACCTTC
CASSQAAGARNYGYTF
>TRBJ2-5|-|TRBV7-2|TRBD2
TGTGCCAGCAGCTTGGGTAGCGGGGGAGGGGAGACCCAGTACTTC
CASSLGSGGGETQYF